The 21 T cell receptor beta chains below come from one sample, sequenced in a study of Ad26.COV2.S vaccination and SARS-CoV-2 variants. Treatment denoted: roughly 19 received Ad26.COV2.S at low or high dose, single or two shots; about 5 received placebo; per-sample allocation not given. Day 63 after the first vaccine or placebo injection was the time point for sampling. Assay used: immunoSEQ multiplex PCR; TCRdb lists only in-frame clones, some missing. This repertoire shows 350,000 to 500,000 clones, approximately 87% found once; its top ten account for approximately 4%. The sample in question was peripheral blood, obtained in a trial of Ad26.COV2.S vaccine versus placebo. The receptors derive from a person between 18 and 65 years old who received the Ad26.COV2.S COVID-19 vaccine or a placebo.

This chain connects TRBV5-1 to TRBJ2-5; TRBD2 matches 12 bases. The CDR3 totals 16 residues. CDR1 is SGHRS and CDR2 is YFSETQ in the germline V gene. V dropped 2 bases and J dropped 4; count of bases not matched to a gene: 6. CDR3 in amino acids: CASSFVPSGGAETQYF. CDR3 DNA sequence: TGCGCCAGCAGCTTCGTACCTAGCGGGGGGGCAGAGACCCAGTACTTC.

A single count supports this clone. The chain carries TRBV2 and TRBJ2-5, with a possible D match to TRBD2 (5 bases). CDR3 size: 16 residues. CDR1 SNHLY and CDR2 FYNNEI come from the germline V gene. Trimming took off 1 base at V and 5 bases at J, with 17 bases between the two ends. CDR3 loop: CASSEDGRGGGETQYF. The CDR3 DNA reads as TGTGCCAGCAGTGAAGACGGTCGGGGTGGCGGGGAGACCCAGTACTTC.

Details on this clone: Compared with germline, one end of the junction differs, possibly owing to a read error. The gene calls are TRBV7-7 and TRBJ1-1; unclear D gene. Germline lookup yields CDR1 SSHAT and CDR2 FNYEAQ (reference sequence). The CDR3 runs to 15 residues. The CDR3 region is CASSPLPGSGTEAFF. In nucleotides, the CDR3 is TGTGCTAGCAGCCCCCTTCCAGGCTCTGGCACTGAAGCTTTCTTT.

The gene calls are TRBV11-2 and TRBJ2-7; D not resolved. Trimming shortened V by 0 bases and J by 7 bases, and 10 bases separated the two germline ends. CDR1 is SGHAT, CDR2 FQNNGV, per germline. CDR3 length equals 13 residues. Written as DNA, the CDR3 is TGTGCCAGCAGCTTAGACCCCGGTGTTGAGCAGTACTTC. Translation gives CASSLDPGVEQYF. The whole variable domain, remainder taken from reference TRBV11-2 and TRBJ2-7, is EAGVAQSPRYKIIEKRQSVAFWCNPISGHATLYWYQQILGQGPKLLIQFQNNGVVDDSQLPKDRFSAERLKGVDSTLKIQPAKLEDSAVYLCASSLDPGVEQYFGPGTRLTVT.

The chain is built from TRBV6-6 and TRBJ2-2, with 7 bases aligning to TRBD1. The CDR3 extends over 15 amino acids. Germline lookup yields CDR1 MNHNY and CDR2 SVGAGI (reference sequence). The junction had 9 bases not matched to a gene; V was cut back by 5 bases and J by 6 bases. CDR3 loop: CASSKTGTEAGELFF. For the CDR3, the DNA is TGTGCCAGCAGTAAGACCGGGACAGAGGCCGGGGAGCTGTTTTTT.

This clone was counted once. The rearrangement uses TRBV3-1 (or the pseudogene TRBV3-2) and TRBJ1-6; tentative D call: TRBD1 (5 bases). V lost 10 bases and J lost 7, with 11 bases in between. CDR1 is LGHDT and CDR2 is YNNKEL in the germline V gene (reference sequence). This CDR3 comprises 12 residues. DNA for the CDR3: TGTGCCACCGGGACTTTAAATTCACCCCTCCACTTT. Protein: CATGTLNSPLHF.

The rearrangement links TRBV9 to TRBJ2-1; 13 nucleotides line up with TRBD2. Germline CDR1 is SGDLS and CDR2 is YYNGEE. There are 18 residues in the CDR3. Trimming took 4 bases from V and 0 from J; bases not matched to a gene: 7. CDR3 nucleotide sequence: TGTGCCAGCAGCCAAAGGACTAGCGGGGGAAGCTCCTACAATGAGCAGTTCTTC. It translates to CASSQRTSGGSSYNEQFF.

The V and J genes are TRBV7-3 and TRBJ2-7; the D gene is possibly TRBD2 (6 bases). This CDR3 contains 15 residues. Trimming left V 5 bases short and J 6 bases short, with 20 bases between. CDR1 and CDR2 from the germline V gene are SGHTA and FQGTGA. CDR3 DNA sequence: TGTGCCAGCAGCCCGACGGACGGCGGGGTCGTCGAGCAGTACTTC. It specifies CASSPTDGGVVEQYF.

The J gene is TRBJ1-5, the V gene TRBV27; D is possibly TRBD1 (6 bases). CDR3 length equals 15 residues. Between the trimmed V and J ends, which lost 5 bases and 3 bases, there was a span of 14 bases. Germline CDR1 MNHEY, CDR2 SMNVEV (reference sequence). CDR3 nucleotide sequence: TGTGCCAGCAGTCCCTCAGGACAGACCAATCAGCCCCAGCATTTT. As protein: CASSPSGQTNQPQHF.

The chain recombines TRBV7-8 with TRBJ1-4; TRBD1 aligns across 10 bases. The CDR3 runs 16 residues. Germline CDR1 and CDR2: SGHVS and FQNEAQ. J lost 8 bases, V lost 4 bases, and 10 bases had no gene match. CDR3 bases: TGTGCCAGCAGCTCGCAGACAGGGGGCTTTGAAGAAAAACTGTTTTTT. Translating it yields CASSSQTGGFEEKLFF.

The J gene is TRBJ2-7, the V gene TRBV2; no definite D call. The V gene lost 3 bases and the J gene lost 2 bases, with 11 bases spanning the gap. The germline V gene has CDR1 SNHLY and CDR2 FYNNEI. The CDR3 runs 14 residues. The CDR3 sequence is CASSEVTQPYEQYF. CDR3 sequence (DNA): TGTGCCAGCAGTGAGGTTACCCAGCCCTACGAGCAGTACTTC.

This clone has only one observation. As DNA, the CDR3 is TGCGCCAGCAGCCGGGACTATGGGAACATTGGGGAGCTGTTTTTT. Its protein product is CASSRDYGNIGELFF. The chain has TRBV5-1 and TRBJ2-2, with 7 positions matching TRBD2. The germline V gene encodes CDR1 SGHRS and CDR2 YFSETQ. J was trimmed by 8 bases and V by 4 bases; bases with no gene match: 11. The CDR3 is made up of 15 amino acids.

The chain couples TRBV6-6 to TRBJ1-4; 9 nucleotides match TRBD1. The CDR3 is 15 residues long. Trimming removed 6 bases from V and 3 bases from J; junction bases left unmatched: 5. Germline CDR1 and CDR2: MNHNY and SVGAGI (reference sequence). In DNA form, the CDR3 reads TGTGCCAGCAGCCCCCGGACAGGGGCTAATGAAAAACTGTTTTTT. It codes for CASSPRTGANEKLFF.

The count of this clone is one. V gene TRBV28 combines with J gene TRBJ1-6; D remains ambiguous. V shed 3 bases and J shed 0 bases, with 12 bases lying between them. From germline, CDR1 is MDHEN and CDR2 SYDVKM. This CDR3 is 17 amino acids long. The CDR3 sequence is CASSFGRLSSYNSPLHF. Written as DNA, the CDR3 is TGTGCCAGCAGTTTCGGACGACTAAGCTCCTATAATTCACCCCTCCACTTT. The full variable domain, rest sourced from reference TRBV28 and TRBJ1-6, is DVKVTQSSRYLVKRTGEKVFLECVQDMDHENMFWYRQDPGLGLRLIYFSYDVKMKEKGDIPEGYSVSREKKERFSLILESASTNQTSMYLCASSFGRLSSYNSPLHFGNGTRLTVT.

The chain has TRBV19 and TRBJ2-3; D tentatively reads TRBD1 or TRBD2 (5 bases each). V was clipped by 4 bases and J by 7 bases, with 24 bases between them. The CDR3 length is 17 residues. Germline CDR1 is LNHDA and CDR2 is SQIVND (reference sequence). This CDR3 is CASSRVPGPFTANTQYF. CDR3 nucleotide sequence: TGTGCCAGTAGTAGGGTCCCGGGACCTTTTACAGCAAATACGCAGTATTTT.

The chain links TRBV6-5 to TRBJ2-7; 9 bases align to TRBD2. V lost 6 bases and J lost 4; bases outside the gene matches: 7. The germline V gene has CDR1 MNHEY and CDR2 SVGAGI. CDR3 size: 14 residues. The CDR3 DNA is TGTGCCAGCAGCAATAGCGGGGGAGCTTACGAGCAGTACTTC. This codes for CASSNSGGAYEQYF.

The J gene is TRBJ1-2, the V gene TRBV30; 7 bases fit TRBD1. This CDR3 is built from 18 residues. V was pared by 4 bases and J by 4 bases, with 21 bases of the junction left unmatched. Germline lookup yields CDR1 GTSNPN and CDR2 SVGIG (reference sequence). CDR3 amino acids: CAWNPLTGRNIRGYGYTF. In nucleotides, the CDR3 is TGTGCCTGGAACCCTCTGACAGGGAGAAATATACGAGGCTATGGCTACACCTTC.

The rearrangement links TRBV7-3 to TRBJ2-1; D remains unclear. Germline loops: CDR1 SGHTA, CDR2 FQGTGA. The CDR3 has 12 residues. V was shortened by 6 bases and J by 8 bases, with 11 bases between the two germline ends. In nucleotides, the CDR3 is TGTGCCAGCAGGGCCGACGGCGATGAGCAGTTCTTC. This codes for CASRADGDEQFF. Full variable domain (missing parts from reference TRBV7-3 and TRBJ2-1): GAGVSQTPSNKVTEKGKYVELRCDPISGHTALYWYRQSLGQGPEFLIYFQGTGAADDSGLPNDRFFAVRPEGSVSTLKIQRTERGDSAVYLCASRADGDEQFFGPGTRLTVL.

The CDR3 region is CASSRTPYSNQPQHF. The CDR3 region has the DNA TGTGCCAGCAGTCGGACACCTTATAGCAATCAGCCCCAGCATTTT. The chain links TRBV6-6 to TRBJ1-5; D is possibly TRBD1 (5 bases). CDR1 and CDR2 from the germline V gene are MNHNY and SVGAGI (reference sequence). V lost 5 bases to trimming and J lost 0 bases, with 11 bases between them. The CDR3 extends over 15 amino acids.

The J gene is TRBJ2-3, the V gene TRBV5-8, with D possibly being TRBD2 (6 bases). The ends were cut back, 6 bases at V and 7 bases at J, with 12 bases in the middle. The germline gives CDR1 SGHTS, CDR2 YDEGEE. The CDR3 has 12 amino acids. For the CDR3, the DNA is TGTGCCAGCACCCGGAGGGAAAATACGCAGTATTTT. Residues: CASTRRENTQYF.

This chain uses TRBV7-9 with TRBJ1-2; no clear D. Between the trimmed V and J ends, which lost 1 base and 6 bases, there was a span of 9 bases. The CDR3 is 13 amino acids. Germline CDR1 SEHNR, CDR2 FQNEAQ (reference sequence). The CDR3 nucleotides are TGTGCCAGCAGCTTAGGGGTGGACCATGGCTACACCTTC. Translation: CASSLGVDHGYTF.